This T cell receptor beta chain was recovered during a study of memory CD4+ T cells and cytomegalovirus serostatus. Here immunoSEQ multiplex PCR was the method, and the copy in TCRdb shows in-frame clones only, minus some. The sample consists of approximately 61,000 clones, around three quarters of them appearing once. The sort gate was single viable CD3+CD4+CD8-CD45RO+ cells for memory CD4+ T cells. The CDR3 contains 15 residues. Germline V gene sequence: CDR1 SGHDT, CDR2 YYEEEE. V lost 1 base to trimming and J lost 4 bases; unmatched junction nucleotides: 2. The genes are TRBV5-6 and TRBJ2-1; 10 bases fit TRBD1. The sequence was obtained from an adult in good health and CMV-seronegative. Some clones in this sample may be carry-over from other donors' samples. Sequenced: memory CD4+ T cells from blood. CDR3 residues: CASSLSGQGYNEQFF. The CDR3 DNA sequence: TGTGCCAGCAGCTTGTCGGGACAGGGGTACAATGAGCAGTTCTTC.